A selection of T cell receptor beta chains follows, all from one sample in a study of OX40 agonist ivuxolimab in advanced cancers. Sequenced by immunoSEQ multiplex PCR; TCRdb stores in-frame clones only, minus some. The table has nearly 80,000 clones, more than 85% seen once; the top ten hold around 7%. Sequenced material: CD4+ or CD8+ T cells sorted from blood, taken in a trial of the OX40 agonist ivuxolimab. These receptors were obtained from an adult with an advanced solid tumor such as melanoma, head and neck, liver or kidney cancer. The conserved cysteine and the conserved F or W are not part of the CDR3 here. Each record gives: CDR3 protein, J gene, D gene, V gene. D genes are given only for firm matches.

ASIPAGGTEAF,TRBJ1-1,TRBD1,TRBV6-5
ASSLGRYNQPQH,TRBJ1-5,-,TRBV11-2
ASSPTQITQETQY,TRBJ2-5,-,TRBV18
ASSRGPETQY,TRBJ2-5,TRBD1,TRBV7-2
ASSLNPGPYEQY,TRBJ2-7,-,TRBV7-2
ASSLIMLTSGRYNEQF,TRBJ2-1,TRBD2,TRBV7-8
ASNRQGESGELF,TRBJ2-2,TRBD1,TRBV19
ASSFTDRGDTEAF,TRBJ1-1,TRBD1,TRBV6-5
ASSYAEANEKLF,TRBJ1-4,-,TRBV6-6
ASSIGTSGVADTQY,TRBJ2-3,TRBD2,TRBV7-6
ASSEDRAPLGVEAF,TRBJ1-1,TRBD1,TRBV10-2
ASSSRGGSTEAF,TRBJ1-1,-,TRBV7-9
ASSFKTGPNSGANVLT,TRBJ2-6,TRBD1,TRBV5-1
ASSPRETQY,TRBJ2-5,-,TRBV7-9
ASSPLGGGGTDTQY,TRBJ2-3,-,TRBV7-3
ASSPTQIEKLF,TRBJ1-4,-,TRBV18
ASSTDSNTEAF,TRBJ1-1,-,TRBV7-3
ATSLRVPNTGELF,TRBJ2-2,-,TRBV19